This is a list of T cell receptor beta chains from one sample in a study of OX40 agonist ivuxolimab in advanced cancers. The table came from immunoSEQ multiplex PCR; TCRdb's copy has only in-frame clones and leaves some out. This table holds around 60,000 clones, over 90% found once. Sequencing was performed on CD4+ or CD8+ T cells sorted from blood, taken in a trial of the OX40 agonist ivuxolimab. The origin of the receptors is an adult with an advanced solid tumor such as melanoma, head and neck, liver or kidney cancer. Both conserved end residues are part of each CDR3. The D gene is left open where the match is weak. Not every row has a clone size; where given, it reads once, few, many or a size class.

NA TRBJ2-3 NA TRBV11-2 TGTGCCAGCAGCTTAGTGACATTGGACACCAGCTCAGATACGCAGTATTTT CASSLVTLDTSSDTQYF
NA TRBJ2-3 NA TRBV15 TGTGCCACCAGCAGAGATCTAGCGAATACGCAGTATTTT CATSRDLANTQYF
NA TRBJ2-1 NA TRBV9 TGTGCCAGCAGCGTAGAATTAGGGGATGAGCAGTTCTTC CASSVELGDEQFF
NA TRBJ2-7 NA TRBV28 TGTGCCAGCAGTTTTGTCGGGTCCTACGAGCAGTACTTC CASSFVGSYEQYF
NA TRBJ2-7 TRBD2 TRBV7-9 TGTGCCAGCAGCCCCCCCGGGAGGGGCCCCTACGAGCAGTACTTC CASSPPGRGPYEQYF
once TRBJ1-2 TRBD1 TRBV7-9 TGTGCCAGCAGCTCCGGTGACAGGGAGATTAGTGGCTACACCTTC CASSSGDREISGYTF
NA TRBJ1-2 NA TRBV29-1 TGCAGCGGGGTGTGGGGAGATGGCTACACCTTC CSGVWGDGYTF
few TRBJ2-7 TRBD2 TRBV4-1 TGCGCCAGCAGCCAACCGGGACTAGCGGACGAGCAGTACTTC CASSQPGLADEQYF
NA TRBJ2-2 TRBD1 TRBV19 TGTGCCAGTAGTCACGACAGGGCCACGGGGAACACCGGGGAGCTGTTTTTT CASSHDRATGNTGELFF
few TRBJ1-5 NA TRBV12-5 TGTGCTAGTGGTTCCCGCCCAGAACAGCCCCAGCATTTT CASGSRPEQPQHF
NA TRBJ2-2 NA TRBV9 TGTGCCAGCAGCTTAGAGGGCGGGGAGCTGTTTTTT CASSLEGGELFF
NA TRBJ2-1 TRBD2 TRBV4-3 TGCGCCAGCAGCCAAGAGGCAGCGGGACCCTACAATGAGCAGTTCTTC CASSQEAAGPYNEQFF
NA TRBJ2-2 TRBD1 TRBV10-3 TGTGCCATCAGCAGTGGGACAGTTGTAACGAACACCGGGGAGCTGTTTTTT CAISSGTVVTNTGELFF
NA TRBJ2-7 TRBD2 TRBV4-2 TGTGCCAGCAGCCAAGATGGGCTAGCGGGAAGTAGCGAGCAGTACTTC CASSQDGLAGSSEQYF
NA TRBJ1-1 TRBD1 TRBV6-5 TGTGCCAGCAGTTACTCGACGGCAGGGGGGAACACTGAAGCTTTCTTT CASSYSTAGGNTEAFF
NA TRBJ1-1 NA TRBV7-2 TGTGCCAGCAGCTTAGGTCAGGGTGGGGAAGCTTTCTTT CASSLGQGGEAFF
NA TRBJ2-7 TRBD1 TRBV4-1 TGCGCCAGCAGCTACGGACAGGGGGTTTCCTACGAGCAGTACTTC CASSYGQGVSYEQYF
once TRBJ2-7 NA TRBV7-9 TGTGCCAGCAGCGGGGGCTGGCAGGGGTTGAGGGAGCAGTACTTC CASSGGWQGLREQYF
NA TRBJ2-7 NA TRBV27 TGTGCCAGCAGTTTACGGGACGGTTCCTACGAGCAGTACTTC CASSLRDGSYEQYF
NA TRBJ1-2 NA TRBV28 TGTGCCAGCAGCTCGCGGGGTGGCTATGGCTACACCTTC CASSSRGGYGYTF
NA TRBJ2-3 TRBD2 TRBV7-3 TGTGCCAGCAGCTCTCACCCCAGGACTAGCGAAGACTGGGATACGCAGTATTTT CASSSHPRTSEDWDTQYF
NA TRBJ1-1 NA TRBV6-6 TGTGCCAGCAGCGTATCCTCCCTGGATGAAGCTTTCTTT CASSVSSLDEAFF
NA TRBJ2-7 NA TRBV30 TGTGCCGCCCAGTTCATTTCCTACGAGCAGTACTTC CAAQFISYEQYF
NA TRBJ1-1 NA TRBV5-4 TGTGCCAGCAGCCGTTCTCGGGTCATGAACACTGAAGCTTTCTTT CASSRSRVMNTEAFF
NA TRBJ2-4 NA TRBV10-2 TGCGCCGCCCGGCGAGGGGCGGGAGCCAAAAACATTCAGTACTTC CAARRGAGAKNIQYF
NA TRBJ2-7 TRBD2 TRBV7-2 TGTGCCAGCGGGGGGGGACTAGCCCACGAGCAGTACTTC CASGGGLAHEQYF
NA TRBJ1-5 NA TRBV19 TGTGCCTCAGGCGATTCGATCGGGGGGGCTCAGCCCCAGCATTTT CASGDSIGGAQPQHF
NA TRBJ1-2 TRBD1 TRBV9 TGTGCCAGCAGCGTCGACCTACAGGGGGTTAACTATGGCTACACCTTC CASSVDLQGVNYGYTF
NA TRBJ2-5 TRBD2 TRBV9 TGTGCCAGCAGCGTAGCGGGAGGGGCAGGGGAGACCCAGTACTTC CASSVAGGAGETQYF
NA TRBJ2-5 TRBD1 TRBV7-6 TGTGCCAGCAGCTTACCAAGGACAGGGGGCTTAGAGACCCAGTACTTC CASSLPRTGGLETQYF
few TRBJ2-1 NA TRBV7-9 TGTGCCAGCAGTTATTCCGCAGTAAACCGGTTCTTC CASSYSAVNRFF
NA TRBJ1-2 NA TRBV4-1 TGCGCCAGCAGCCAAGACGGGTATGGCTACACCTTC CASSQDGYGYTF
NA TRBJ2-7 NA TRBV7-2 TGTGCCAGCAGCTTCAGGGACAACATAAACGAGCAGTACTTC CASSFRDNINEQYF